This entry lists 12 T cell receptor beta chains sequenced from one sample in a study of identical twins. One entry per CDR3 protein results from TCRdb running MiXCR on the 5' RACE reads. The sample has nearly 250,000 distinct CDR3 sequences, 7% seen once; the top ten hold approximately 3.7%. This same sample was also taken into another study, of yellow fever vaccine responses in identical twins.

Sequenced input: memory (CD45RO+) T cells sorted from blood. The receptors come from a woman in her late teens or twenties in good health.

V and J are TRBV7-2 and TRBJ2-2, with a weak D call TRBD2 (5 bases). Germline CDR1 is SGHTA and CDR2 is FQGNSA. V was clipped by 2 bases and J by 2 bases, with 9 bases between them. The CDR3 covers 15 residues. CDR3: CASSLWESNTGELFF. The CDR3 DNA is TGTGCCAGCAGCTTATGGGAGTCCAACACCGGGGAGCTGTTTTTT.

The table lists this clonotype with many counts. The gene calls are TRBV20-1 and TRBJ2-3, with 7 bases aligning to TRBD2. J gave up 2 bases and V 6 bases, and 11 bases lay outside the gene matches. The CDR3 runs to 15 residues. The germline V gene encodes CDR1 DFQATT and CDR2 SNEGSKA (reference sequence). The CDR3 loop is CSAGPWGGNTDTQYF. In nucleotides, the CDR3 is TGCAGTGCGGGCCCCTGGGGGGGGAACACAGATACGCAGTATTTT.

A few counts support this clonotype. The rearrangement joins TRBV10-2 to TRBJ2-1; D possibly corresponds to TRBD1 (6 bases). Germline-derived CDR1 and CDR2 are WSHSY and SAAADI. The CDR3 is 14 amino acids. V lost 4 bases and J lost 9, with 16 bases in between. The CDR3 spells CASSGGLVLGEQFF. DNA for the CDR3: TGCGCCAGCAGTGGGGGGCTAGTTTTGGGTGAGCAGTTCTTC.

Ten or more counts support this clonotype. The V call is TRBV5-1, the J call TRBJ2-3; D perhaps matches TRBD1 (6 bases). CDR1 and CDR2 (germline): SGHRS, YFSETQ. The V end was cut by 3 bases, the J end by 1 base, with 12 bases between. The CDR3 is made up of 15 amino acids. The CDR3 protein is CASSSDRKGTDTQYF. CDR3 coding DNA: TGCGCCAGCAGCTCGGACAGAAAAGGCACAGATACGCAGTATTTT.

This clonotype was seen at least ten times. V is TRBV2 and J is TRBJ1-5; D unclear. Germline V CDR1 and CDR2: SNHLY, FYNNEI. The CDR3 loop spans 15 amino acids. Between the trimmed V and J ends, which lost 8 bases and 2 bases, there was a span of 16 bases. CDR3 coding DNA: TGTGCCAGCTCTGGCCGGGCATGGGGCAATCAGCCCCAGCATTTT. It encodes CASSGRAWGNQPQHF. Combining the CDR3 with reference TRBV2 and TRBJ1-5 gives the whole variable domain EPEVTQTPSHQVTQMGQEVILRCVPISNHLYFYWYRQILGQKVEFLVSFYNNEISEKSEIFDDQFSVERPDGSNFTLKIRSTKLEDSAMYFCASSGRAWGNQPQHFGDGTRLSIL.

The chain uses TRBV12-3 or TRBV12-4 and TRBJ2-4, with a possible D match to TRBD2 (6 bases). The V gene lost 11 bases and the J gene lost 1 base, with 30 bases spanning the gap. This CDR3 comprises 19 residues. DNA for the CDR3: TGTGCCTTCAGCTTGCGAACATGGGACTCACAATGGGCCAAAAACATTCAGTACTTC. This encodes CAFSLRTWDSQWAKNIQYF.

This clonotype was counted many times. This rearrangement joins TRBV3-1 to TRBJ2-2, with D perhaps matching TRBD1 (5 bases). V gave up 1 base and J gave up 6 bases, with 12 bases separating them. The germline gives CDR1 LGHDT, CDR2 YNNKEL (reference sequence). This CDR3 region has 15 residues. The CDR3 region has the DNA TGTGCCAGCAGCCAAGTTCAGGGTGGGGCCGGGGAGCTGTTTTTT. Its protein is CASSQVQGGAGELFF.

Only a few counts were recorded for this clonotype. The V call is TRBV12-3 or TRBV12-4, the J call TRBJ2-5; 8 bases are a match to TRBD1. The ends lost 5 bases at V and 5 bases at J; junction bases unmatched: 7. There are 14 residues in the CDR3. The chain's CDR3 is CASSLTGVVETQYF. CDR3 coding DNA: TGTGCCAGCAGTCTGACAGGGGTGGTGGAGACCCAGTACTTC.

This chain links TRBV5-1 with TRBJ2-3; 8 positions match TRBD2. This CDR3 comprises 15 residues. With 2 bases clipped from V and 4 bases from J, the junction kept 6 bases outside the gene matches. Germline V gene sequence: CDR1 SGHRS, CDR2 YFSETQ. The CDR3 is CASSLAAGDPDTQYF. The CDR3 nucleotides are TGCGCCAGCAGCTTAGCAGCGGGAGACCCAGATACGCAGTATTTT.

Only a few counts were recorded for this clonotype. The chain links TRBV28 to TRBJ1-5; tentatively, D is TRBD1 (6 bases). V lost 2 bases to trimming and J lost 4 bases, with 15 bases between them. Germline CDR1 MDHEN, CDR2 SYDVKM. This CDR3 is built from 16 residues. The CDR3 DNA sequence: TGTGCCAGCAGTTTAGATTGGGCAGGGGTTAATCAGCCCCAGCATTTT. Its protein is CASSLDWAGVNQPQHF.

This clonotype was recorded a few times. The V call is TRBV4-2, the J call TRBJ2-5, with a weak D call TRBD2 (5 bases). Germline lookup yields CDR1 LGHNA and CDR2 YNFKEQ. This CDR3 has 14 residues. Trimming took 0 bases from V and 5 from J, leaving 10 bases between them. The CDR3 DNA follows: TGTGCCAGCAGCCAAGATTTGAGGGAGGAGACCCAGTACTTC. Translated: CASSQDLREETQYF.

The chain employs TRBV7-6 and TRBJ2-7, with D perhaps TRBD2 (6 bases). V lost 4 bases, J lost 0 bases, and 13 bases lay in between. This CDR3 is built from 15 residues. Germline V gives CDR1 SGHVS, CDR2 FNYEAQ. CDR3 loop: CASSYSGASSYEQYF. CDR3 nucleotides: TGTGCCAGCAGCTATTCGGGAGCTAGCTCCTACGAGCAGTACTTC.